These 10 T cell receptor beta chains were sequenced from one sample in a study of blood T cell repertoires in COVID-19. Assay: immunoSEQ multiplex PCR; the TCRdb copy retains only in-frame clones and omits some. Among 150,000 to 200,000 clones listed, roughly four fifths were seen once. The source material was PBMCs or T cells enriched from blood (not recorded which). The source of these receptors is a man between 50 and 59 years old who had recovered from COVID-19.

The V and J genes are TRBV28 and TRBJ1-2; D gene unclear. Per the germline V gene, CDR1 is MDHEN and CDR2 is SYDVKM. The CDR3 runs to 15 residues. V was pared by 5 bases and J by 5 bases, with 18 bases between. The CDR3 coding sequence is TGTGCCAGCAGTCCCCCCTACGAGGGAGTTTATGGCTACACCTTC. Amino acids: CASSPPYEGVYGYTF.

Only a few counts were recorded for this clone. This chain's CDR3 is CATSDPGSGNTIYF. CDR3 nucleotides: TGTGCCACCAGTGATCCCGGGTCCGGAAACACCATATATTTT. The chain has TRBV24-1 and TRBJ1-3; unclear D gene. V gave up 3 bases and J gave up 4 bases, with 9 bases separating them. CDR1 and CDR2 from the germline V gene are KGHDR and SFDVKD. This CDR3 contains 14 residues.

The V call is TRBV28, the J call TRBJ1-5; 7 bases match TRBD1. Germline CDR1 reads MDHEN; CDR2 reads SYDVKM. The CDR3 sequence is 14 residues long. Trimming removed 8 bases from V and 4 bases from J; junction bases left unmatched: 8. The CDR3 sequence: CASGAGGSNQPQHF. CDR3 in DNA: TGTGCCAGCGGGGCAGGGGGTAGTAATCAGCCCCAGCATTTT.

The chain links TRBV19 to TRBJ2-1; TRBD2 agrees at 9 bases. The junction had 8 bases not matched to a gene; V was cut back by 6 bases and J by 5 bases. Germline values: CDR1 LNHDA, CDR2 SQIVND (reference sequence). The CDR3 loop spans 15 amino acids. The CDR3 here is CASRQREARDNEQFF. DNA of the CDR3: TGTGCCAGTAGACAGCGGGAGGCCCGTGACAATGAGCAGTTCTTC. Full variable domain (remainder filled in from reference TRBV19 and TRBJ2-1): DGGITQSPKYLFRKEGQNVTLSCEQNLNHDAMYWYRQDPGQGLRLIYYSQIVNDFQKGDIAEGYSVSREKKESFPLTVTSAQKNPTAFYLCASRQREARDNEQFFGPGTRLTVL.

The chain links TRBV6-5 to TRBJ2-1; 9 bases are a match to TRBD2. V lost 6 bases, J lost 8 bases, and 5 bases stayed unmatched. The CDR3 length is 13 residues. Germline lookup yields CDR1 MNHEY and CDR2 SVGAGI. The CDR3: CASRLAGEDEQFF. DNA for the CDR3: TGTGCCAGCAGGTTAGCGGGGGAGGATGAGCAGTTCTTC.

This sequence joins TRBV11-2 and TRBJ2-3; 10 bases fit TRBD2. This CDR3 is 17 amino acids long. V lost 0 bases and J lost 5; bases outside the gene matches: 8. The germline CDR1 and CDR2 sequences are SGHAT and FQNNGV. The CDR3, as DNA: TGTGCCAGCAGCTTAGACCTAGCGGGAGTGGGTATAGATACGCAGTATTTT. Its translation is CASSLDLAGVGIDTQYF.

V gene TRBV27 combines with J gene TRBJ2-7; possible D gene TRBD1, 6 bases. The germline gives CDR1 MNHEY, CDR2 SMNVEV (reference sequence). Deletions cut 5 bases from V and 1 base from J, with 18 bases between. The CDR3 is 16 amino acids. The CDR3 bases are TGTGCCAGCAGTGCCTTAGGGGGAGCCAGTTCCTACGAGCAGTACTTC. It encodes CASSALGGASSYEQYF.

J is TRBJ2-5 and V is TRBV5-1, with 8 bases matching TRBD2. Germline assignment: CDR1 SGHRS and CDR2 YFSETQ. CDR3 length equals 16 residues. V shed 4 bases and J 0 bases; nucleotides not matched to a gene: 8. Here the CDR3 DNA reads TGCGCCAGCAGCGCTATCCCGCGGGGGGACCAAGAGACCCAGTACTTC. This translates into CASSAIPRGDQETQYF.

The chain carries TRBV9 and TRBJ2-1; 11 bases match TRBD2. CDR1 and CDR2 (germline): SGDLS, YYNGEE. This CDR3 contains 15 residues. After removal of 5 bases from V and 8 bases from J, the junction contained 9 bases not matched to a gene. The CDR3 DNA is TGTGCCAGCAGGGCCGGGACTAGCGGACGGGATGAGCAGTTCTTC. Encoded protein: CASRAGTSGRDEQFF.

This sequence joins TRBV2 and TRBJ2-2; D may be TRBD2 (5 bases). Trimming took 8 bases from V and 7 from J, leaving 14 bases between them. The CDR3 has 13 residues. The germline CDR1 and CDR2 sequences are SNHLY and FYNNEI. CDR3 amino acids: CASARGYSGELFF. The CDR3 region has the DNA TGTGCCAGCGCCCGGGGATACAGCGGGGAGCTGTTTTTT.